This section outlines one T cell receptor (beta chain) sequence together with its context. This sample stems from a study of molecular identifiers for immune sequencing clone quantification. Between the trimmed V and J ends, which lost 0 bases and 3 bases, there was a span of 15 bases. The germline gives CDR1 SGHVS, CDR2 FQNEAQ. This CDR3 has 16 amino acids. TCRdb used MiXCR to reprocess the PCR reads, holding one entry per CDR3 protein. The table has 100,000 or so distinct CDR3 sequences, 36% seen once. This chain joins TRBV7-8 and TRBJ2-7; D remains unclear. This TCR was sampled from a human donor in good health. Some libraries in this study had Jurkat cell RNA spiked in. Sequenced: naive CD8+ T cells from blood, with Jurkat cell RNA spiked in. Subset: FACS-sorted CD8+CD4-CCR7+CD45RA+ naive T cells. The CDR3 DNA follows: TGTGCCAGCAGCTTAGCTACCGGGTCACTTATCTACGAGCAGTACTTC. Protein sequence: CASSLATGSLIYEQYF.